This T cell receptor beta chain was retrieved from a study of cytomegalovirus exposure and HLA in healthy donors. The PCR ran on 60 Vbeta and 13 Jbeta primers. Repertoires were generated with immunoSEQ multiplex PCR, while TCRdb's copy carries only in-frame clones and drops some. The sample comprises fewer than 130,000 clones, over 65% of which are singletons, and roughly an eighth rests with the top ten. The V gene lost 0 bases and the J gene lost 7 bases, with 7 bases spanning the gap. Germline assignment: CDR1 MNHEY and CDR2 SVGAGI. The CDR3 is 12 residues long. This clone was detected only a few times. Its antigen is not known. General study results and limits: Information on immune exposure was restricted to one variable (CMV serostatus). Highly shared variants forming one cluster were likely a sequencing artifact.

This clonotype originated in a man aged 30 to 45 in good health and CMV-seropositive. The rearrangement joins TRBV6-5 to TRBJ2-7; tentatively, D is TRBD2 (5 bases). Sequenced sample: PBMCs. The DNA for the CDR3 is TGTGCCAGCAGTTACTCTAGGGAGGAGCAGTACTTC. This sequence encodes CASSYSREEQYF.